Given below is one T cell receptor beta chain in context. The data belong to a study of shared clonotypes between healthy human individuals. CDR1 SGHDT and CDR2 YYEEEE come from the germline V gene. V gave up 0 bases and J gave up 0 bases; unmatched junction bases: 7. This CDR3 has 18 amino acids. Libraries were prepared by immunoSEQ multiplex PCR; TCRdb keeps only in-frame clonotypes and omits some of them. The table lists some 1,100,000 clones, around 78% of them singletons. Input material: memory CD4+ T cells from PBMCs. Subset: CD45RA-negative fraction. The gene calls are TRBV5-6 and TRBJ2-3, with 10 bases aligning to TRBD2. This receptor was taken from a young man in good health. Some clones in this sample may be carry-over from other donors' samples. The CDR3 here is CASSLGPPTSGSTDTQYF. DNA of the CDR3: TGTGCCAGCAGCTTGGGTCCGCCGACTAGCGGGAGCACAGATACGCAGTATTTT. The variable domain in full, with the rest retrieved from reference TRBV5-6 and TRBJ2-3, is DAGVTQSPTHLIKTRGQQVTLRCSPKSGHDTVSWYQQALGQGPQFIFQYYEEEERQRGNFPDRFSGHQFPNYSSELNVNALLLGDSALYLCASSLGPPTSGSTDTQYFGPGTRLTVL.